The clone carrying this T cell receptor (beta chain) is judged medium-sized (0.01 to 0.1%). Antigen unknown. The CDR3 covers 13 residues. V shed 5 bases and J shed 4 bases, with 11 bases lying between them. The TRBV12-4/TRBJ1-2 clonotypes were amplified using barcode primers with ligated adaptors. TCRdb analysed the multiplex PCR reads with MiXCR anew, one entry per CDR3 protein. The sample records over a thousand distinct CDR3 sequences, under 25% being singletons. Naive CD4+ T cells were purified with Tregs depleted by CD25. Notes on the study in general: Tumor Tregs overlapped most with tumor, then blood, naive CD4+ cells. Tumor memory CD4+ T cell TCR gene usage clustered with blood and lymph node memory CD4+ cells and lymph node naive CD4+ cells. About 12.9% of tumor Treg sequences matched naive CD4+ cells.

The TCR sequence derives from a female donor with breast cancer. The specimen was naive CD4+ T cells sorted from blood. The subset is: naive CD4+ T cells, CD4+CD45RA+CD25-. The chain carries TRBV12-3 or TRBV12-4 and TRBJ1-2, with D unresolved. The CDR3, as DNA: TGTGCCAGCAGTCTAGACGGCCTCTATGGCTACACCTTC. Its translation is CASSLDGLYGYTF.